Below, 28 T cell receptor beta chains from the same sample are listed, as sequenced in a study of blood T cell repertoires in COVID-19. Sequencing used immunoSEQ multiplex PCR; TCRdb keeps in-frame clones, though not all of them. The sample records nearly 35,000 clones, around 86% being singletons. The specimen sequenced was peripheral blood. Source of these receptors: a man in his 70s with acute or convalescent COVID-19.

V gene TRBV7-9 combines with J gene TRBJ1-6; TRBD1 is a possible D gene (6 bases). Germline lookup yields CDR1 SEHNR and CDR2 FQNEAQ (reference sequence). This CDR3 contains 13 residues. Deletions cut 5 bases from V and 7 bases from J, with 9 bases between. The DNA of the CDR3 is TGTGCCAGCAGCCAACAGGGCAATTCACCCCTCCACTTT. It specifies CASSQQGNSPLHF.

The CDR3 nucleotides read TGTGCCAGCAGCCAGACACCAACTAATGAAAAACTGTTTTTT. Amino acids: CASSQTPTNEKLFF. This sequence joins TRBV7-2 and TRBJ1-4, with D hard to call. CDR3 length: 14 amino acids. V was pared by 5 bases and J by 0 bases, with 7 bases between. Germline V gene lookup returns CDR1 SGHTA and CDR2 FQGNSA.

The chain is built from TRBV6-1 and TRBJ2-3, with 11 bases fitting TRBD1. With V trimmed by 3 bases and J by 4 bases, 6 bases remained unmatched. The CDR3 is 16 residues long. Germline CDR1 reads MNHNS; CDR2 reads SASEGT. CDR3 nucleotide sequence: TGTGCCAGCAGTGACATTGGGGACAGGGGGGCAGATACGCAGTATTTT. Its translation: CASSDIGDRGADTQYF.

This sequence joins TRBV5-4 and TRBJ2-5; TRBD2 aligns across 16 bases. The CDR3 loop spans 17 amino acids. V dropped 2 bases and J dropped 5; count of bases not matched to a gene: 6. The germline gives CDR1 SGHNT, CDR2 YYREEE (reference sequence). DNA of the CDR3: TGTGCCAGCAGCTTAGGGACTAGCGGGGGGGCCTTGGAGACCCAGTACTTC. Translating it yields CASSLGTSGGALETQYF.

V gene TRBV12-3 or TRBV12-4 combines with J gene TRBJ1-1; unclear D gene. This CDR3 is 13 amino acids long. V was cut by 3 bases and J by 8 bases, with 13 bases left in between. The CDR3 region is CASSFRPESEAFF. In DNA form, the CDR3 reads TGTGCCAGCAGTTTTCGGCCGGAGAGCGAAGCTTTCTTT.

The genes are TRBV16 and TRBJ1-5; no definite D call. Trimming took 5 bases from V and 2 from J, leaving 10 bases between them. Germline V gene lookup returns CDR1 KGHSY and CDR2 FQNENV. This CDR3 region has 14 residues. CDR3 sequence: CASSWAGGNQPQHF. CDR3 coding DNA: TGTGCCAGCAGCTGGGCAGGCGGCAATCAGCCCCAGCATTTT. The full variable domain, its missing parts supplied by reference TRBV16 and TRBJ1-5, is GEEVAQTPKHLVRGEGQKAKLYCAPIKGHSYVFWYQQVLKNEFKFLISFQNENVFDETGMPKERFSAKCLPNSPCSLEIQATKLEDSAVYFCASSWAGGNQPQHFGDGTRLSIL.

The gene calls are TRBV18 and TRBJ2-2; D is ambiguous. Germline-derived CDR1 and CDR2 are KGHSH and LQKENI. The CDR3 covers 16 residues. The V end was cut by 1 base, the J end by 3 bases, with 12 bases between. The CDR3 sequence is CASSPLPSRDTGELFF. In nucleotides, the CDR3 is TGTGCCAGCTCACCACTGCCTAGTCGGGACACCGGGGAGCTGTTTTTT.

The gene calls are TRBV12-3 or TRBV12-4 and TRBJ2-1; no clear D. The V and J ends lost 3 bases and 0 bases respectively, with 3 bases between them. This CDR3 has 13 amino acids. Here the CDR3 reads CASSLSSYNEQFF. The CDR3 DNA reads TGTGCCAGCAGTTTGAGCTCCTACAATGAGCAGTTCTTC.

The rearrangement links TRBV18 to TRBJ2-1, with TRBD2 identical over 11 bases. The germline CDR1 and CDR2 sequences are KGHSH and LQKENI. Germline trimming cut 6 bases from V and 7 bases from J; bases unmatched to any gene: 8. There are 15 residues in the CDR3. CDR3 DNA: TGTGCCAGCTCCACCACTAGCGGGAGTGGAAATGAGCAGTTCTTC. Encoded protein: CASSTTSGSGNEQFF.

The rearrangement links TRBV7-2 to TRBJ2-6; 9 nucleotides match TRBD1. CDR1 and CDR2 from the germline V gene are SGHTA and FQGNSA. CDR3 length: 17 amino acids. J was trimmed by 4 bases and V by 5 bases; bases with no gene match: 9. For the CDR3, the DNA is TGTGCCAGCAGCCTCCGGGACAGGGTTTACGGGGCCAACGTCCTGACTTTC. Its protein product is CASSLRDRVYGANVLTF.

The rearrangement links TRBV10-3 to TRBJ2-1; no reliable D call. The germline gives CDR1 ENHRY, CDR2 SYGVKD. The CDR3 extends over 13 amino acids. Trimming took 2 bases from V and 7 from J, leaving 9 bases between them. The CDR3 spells CAISEPQANEQFF. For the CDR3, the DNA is TGTGCCATCAGTGAGCCCCAGGCAAATGAGCAGTTCTTC.

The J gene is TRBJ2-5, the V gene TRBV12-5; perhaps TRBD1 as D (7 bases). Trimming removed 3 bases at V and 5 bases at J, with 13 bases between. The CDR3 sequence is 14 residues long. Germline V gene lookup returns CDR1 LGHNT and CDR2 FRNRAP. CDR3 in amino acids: CASGLGQEGETQYF. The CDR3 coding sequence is TGTGCTAGTGGTTTAGGACAGGAGGGGGAGACCCAGTACTTC.

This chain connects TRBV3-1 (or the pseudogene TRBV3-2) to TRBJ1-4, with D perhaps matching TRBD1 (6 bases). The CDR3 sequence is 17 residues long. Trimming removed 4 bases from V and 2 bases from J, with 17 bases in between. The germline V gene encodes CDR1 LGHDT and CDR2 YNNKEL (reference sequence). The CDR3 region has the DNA TGTGCCAGCAGCCGAACCAACCCACAGGGCACTAATGAAAAACTGTTTTTT. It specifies CASSRTNPQGTNEKLFF.

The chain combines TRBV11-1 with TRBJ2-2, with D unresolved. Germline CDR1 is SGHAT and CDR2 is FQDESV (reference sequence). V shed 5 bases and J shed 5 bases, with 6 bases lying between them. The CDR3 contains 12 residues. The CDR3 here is CASSHRTGELFF. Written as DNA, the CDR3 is TGTGCCAGCAGCCACAGAACCGGGGAGCTGTTTTTT.

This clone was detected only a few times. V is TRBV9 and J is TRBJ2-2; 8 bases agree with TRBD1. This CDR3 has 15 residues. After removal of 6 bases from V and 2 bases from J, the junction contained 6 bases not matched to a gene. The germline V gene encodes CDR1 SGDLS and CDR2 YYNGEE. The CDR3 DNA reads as TGTGCCAGCAACGGACAGGGAAGAAACACCGGGGAGCTGTTTTTT. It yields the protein CASNGQGRNTGELFF.

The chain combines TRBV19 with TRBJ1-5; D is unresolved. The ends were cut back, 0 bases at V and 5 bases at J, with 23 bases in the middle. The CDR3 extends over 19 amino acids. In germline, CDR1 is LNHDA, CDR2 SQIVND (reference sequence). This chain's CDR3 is CASSIDAAAPLYYDQPQHF. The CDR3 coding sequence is TGTGCCAGTAGTATAGATGCCGCGGCACCTCTATATTACGATCAGCCCCAGCATTTT.

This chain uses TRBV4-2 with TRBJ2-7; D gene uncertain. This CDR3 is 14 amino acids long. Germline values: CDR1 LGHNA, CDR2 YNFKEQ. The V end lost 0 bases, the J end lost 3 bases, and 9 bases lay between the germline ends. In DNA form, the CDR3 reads TGTGCCAGCAGCCAAGATGAAGGCGGCTACGAGCAGTACTTC. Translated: CASSQDEGGYEQYF.

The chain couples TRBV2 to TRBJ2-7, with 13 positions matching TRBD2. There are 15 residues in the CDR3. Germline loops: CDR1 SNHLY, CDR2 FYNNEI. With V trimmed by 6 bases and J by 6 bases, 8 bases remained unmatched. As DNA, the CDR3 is TGTGCCAGCAGGTTAGGACTAGCGGGAGAGCCCGAGCAGTACTTC. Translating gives CASRLGLAGEPEQYF. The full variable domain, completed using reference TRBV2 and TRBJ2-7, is EPEVTQTPSHQVTQMGQEVILRCVPISNHLYFYWYRQILGQKVEFLVSFYNNEISEKSEIFDDQFSVERPDGSNFTLKIRSTKLEDSAMYFCASRLGLAGEPEQYFGPGTRLTVT.

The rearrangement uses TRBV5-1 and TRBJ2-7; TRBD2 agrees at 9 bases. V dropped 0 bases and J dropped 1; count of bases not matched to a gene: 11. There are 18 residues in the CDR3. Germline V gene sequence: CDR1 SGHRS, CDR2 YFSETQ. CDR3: CASSLAPGAGGSSYEQYF. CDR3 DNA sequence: TGCGCCAGCAGCTTGGCCCCCGGAGCGGGGGGATCGTCCTACGAGCAGTACTTC. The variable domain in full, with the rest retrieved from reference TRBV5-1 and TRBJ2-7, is KAGVTQTPRYLIKTRGQQVTLSCSPISGHRSVSWYQQTPGQGLQFLFEYFSETQRNKGNFPGRFSGRQFSNSRSEMNVSTLELGDSALYLCASSLAPGAGGSSYEQYFGPGTRLTVT.

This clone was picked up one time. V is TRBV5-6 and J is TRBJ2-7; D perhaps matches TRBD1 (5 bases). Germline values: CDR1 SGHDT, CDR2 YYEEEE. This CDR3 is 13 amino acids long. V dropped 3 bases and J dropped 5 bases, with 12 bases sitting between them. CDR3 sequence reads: CASSWQGYDEQYF. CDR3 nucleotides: TGTGCCAGCAGCTGGCAGGGTTACGACGAGCAGTACTTC.

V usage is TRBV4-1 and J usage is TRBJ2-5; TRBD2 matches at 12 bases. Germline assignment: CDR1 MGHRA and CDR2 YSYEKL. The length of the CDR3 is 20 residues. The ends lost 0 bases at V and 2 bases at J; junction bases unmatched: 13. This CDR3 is CASSQDPPSGRAGGQETQYF. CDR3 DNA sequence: TGCGCCAGCAGCCAAGATCCCCCTAGCGGGAGGGCCGGGGGTCAAGAGACCCAGTACTTC.

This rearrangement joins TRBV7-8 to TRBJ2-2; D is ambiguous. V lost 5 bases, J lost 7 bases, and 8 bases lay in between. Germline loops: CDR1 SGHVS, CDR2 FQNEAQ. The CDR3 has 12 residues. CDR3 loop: CASSPDGGELFF. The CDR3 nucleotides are TGTGCCAGCAGCCCAGATGGCGGGGAGCTGTTTTTT. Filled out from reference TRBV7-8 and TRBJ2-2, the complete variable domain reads GAGVSQSPRYKVAKRGQDVALRCDPISGHVSLFWYQQALGQGPEFLTYFQNEAQLDKSGLPSDRFFAERPEGSVSTLKIQRTQQEDSAVYLCASSPDGGELFFGEGSRLTVL.

The CDR3 DNA reads as TGTGCCTGGAGTGAGCGGGCGGACTATGGCTACACCTTC. Translating it yields CAWSERADYGYTF. The chain couples TRBV30 to TRBJ1-2; D is unclear. The CDR3 is 13 residues long. V lost 1 base and J 3 bases, leaving 9 bases between the germline ends. Germline loops: CDR1 GTSNPN, CDR2 SVGIG (reference sequence).

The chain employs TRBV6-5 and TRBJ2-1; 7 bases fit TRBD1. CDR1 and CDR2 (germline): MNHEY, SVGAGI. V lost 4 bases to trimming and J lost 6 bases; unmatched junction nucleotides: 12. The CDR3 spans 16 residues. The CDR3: CASSSSQGIVFNEQFF. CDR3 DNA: TGTGCCAGCAGTTCCTCACAGGGGATTGTTTTCAATGAGCAGTTCTTC.

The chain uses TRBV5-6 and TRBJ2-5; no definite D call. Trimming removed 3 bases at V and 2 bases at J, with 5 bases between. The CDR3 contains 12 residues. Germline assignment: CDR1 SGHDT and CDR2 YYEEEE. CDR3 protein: CASSYSQETQYF. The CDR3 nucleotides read TGTGCCAGCAGCTACAGTCAAGAGACCCAGTACTTC. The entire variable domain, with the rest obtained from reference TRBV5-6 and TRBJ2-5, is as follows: DAGVTQSPTHLIKTRGQQVTLRCSPKSGHDTVSWYQQALGQGPQFIFQYYEEEERQRGNFPDRFSGHQFPNYSSELNVNALLLGDSALYLCASSYSQETQYFGPGTRLLVL.

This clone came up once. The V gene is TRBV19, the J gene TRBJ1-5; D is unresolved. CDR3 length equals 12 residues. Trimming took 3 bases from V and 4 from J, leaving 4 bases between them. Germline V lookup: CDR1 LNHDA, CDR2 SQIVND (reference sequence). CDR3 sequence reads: CASSIGNQPQHF. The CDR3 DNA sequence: TGTGCCAGTAGTATCGGTAATCAGCCCCAGCATTTT.

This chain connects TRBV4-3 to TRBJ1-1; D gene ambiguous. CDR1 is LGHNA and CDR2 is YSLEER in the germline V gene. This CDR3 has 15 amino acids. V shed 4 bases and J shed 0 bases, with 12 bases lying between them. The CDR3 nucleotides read TGCGCCAGCAGCCCTCACCGGGATATGAACACTGAAGCTTTCTTT. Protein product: CASSPHRDMNTEAFF.

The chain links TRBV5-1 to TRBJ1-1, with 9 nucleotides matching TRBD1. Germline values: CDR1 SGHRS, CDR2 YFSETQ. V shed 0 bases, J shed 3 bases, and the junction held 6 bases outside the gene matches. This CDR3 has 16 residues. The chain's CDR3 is CASSLVGQGTDTEAFF. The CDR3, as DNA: TGCGCCAGCAGCTTGGTGGGACAGGGTACGGACACTGAAGCTTTCTTT. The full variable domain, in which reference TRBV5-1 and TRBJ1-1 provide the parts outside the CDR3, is KAGVTQTPRYLIKTRGQQVTLSCSPISGHRSVSWYQQTPGQGLQFLFEYFSETQRNKGNFPGRFSGRQFSNSRSEMNVSTLELGDSALYLCASSLVGQGTDTEAFFGQGTRLTVV.